This TCR beta chain was profiled in a study of OX40 agonist ivuxolimab in advanced cancers. Study-wide background: Participants, 70% to 90% male, averaged around 60 years of age, ranging from about 23 to 90. Of the participants, about 40% had some prior anti-PD-1, anti-PD-L1 or anti-CTLA-4 therapy, which was allowed.

Assay: immunoSEQ multiplex PCR; the TCRdb copy retains only in-frame clones and omits some. The sample yields approximately 44,000 clones, 91% seen once. A remark on this clone: What it recognizes is unknown. Relative to the germline gene, one junction end is altered; a read error may explain this.

Findings of the study overall: CD4+ T cells averaged fewer expanded clones than CD8+ T cells. In the 0.1 to 3.0 mg/kg range, CD4+ and CD8+ blood T cells had expanded clonally by week 6.

Germline CDR1 reads SSHAT; CDR2 reads FNYEAQ (reference sequence). CDR3 length: 16 residues. The sample in question was CD4+ or CD8+ T cells sorted from blood, obtained in a trial of the OX40 agonist ivuxolimab. The sequence was collected from an adult with an advanced solid tumor such as melanoma, head and neck, liver or kidney cancer. The chain combines TRBV7-7 with TRBJ2-3, with 9 bases aligning to TRBD2. The CDR3 nucleotides read TGTGCTAGCAGCTTATCACCGGGACTAGCAGGAGATACGCAGTATTTT. This codes for CASSLSPGLAGDTQYF. Drawing the rest from reference TRBV7-7 and TRBJ2-3, the complete variable domain is GAGVSQSPRYKVTKRGQDVTLRCDPISSHATLYWYQQALGQGPEFLTYFNYEAQPDKSGLPSDRFSAERPEGSISTLTIQRTEQRDSAMYRCASSLSPGLAGDTQYFGPGTRLTVL.